Here is one T cell receptor beta chain with its context. What it recognizes is unknown. This sample's treatment: around 19 received Ad26.COV2.S at low or high dose, single or two shots; five or six received placebo; per-sample allocation not given. Repertoires come from day 63 after the first vaccine or placebo injection. The data were obtained in a study of Ad26.COV2.S vaccination and SARS-CoV-2 variants. Study summary: Within the COV1001 Ad26.COV2.S trial arm, the donor was enrolled. Once, or twice with 56 days between doses, Ad26.COV2.S was given intramuscularly. Points from the study as a whole: Vaccinated and placebo-treated recipients had similar non-spike TCR breadth.

The assay was immunoSEQ multiplex PCR, and TCRdb's table has in-frame clones only and misses some. The table has some 460,000 clones, roughly nine tenths seen once. Germline V gives CDR1 SGHTA, CDR2 FQGNSA. Trimming stripped 5 bases from V and 7 bases from J, with 18 bases between. The CDR3 has 15 amino acids. This receptor was identified in a person aged 18-60 years who received the Ad26.COV2.S COVID-19 vaccine or a placebo. The source material was peripheral blood, sampled in a trial of Ad26.COV2.S vaccine versus placebo. The V call is TRBV7-2, the J call TRBJ1-5; D perhaps matches TRBD1 (5 bases). The CDR3 reads CASSERGTSRQPQHF. The CDR3 DNA reads as TGTGCCAGCAGCGAACGGGGGACCTCACGACAGCCCCAGCATTTT.